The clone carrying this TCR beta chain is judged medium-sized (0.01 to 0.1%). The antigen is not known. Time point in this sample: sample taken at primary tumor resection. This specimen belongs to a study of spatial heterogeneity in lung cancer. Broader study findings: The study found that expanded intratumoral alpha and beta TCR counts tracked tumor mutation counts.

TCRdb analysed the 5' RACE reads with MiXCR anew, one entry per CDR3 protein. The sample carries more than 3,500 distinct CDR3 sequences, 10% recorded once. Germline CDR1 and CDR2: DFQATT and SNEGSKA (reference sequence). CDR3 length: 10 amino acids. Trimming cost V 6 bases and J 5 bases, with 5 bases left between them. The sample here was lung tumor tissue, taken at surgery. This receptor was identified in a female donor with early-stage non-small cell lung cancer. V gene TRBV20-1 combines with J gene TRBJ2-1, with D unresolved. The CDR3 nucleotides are TGCAGTGCAGGTAACAATGAGCAGTTCTTC. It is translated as CSAGNNEQFF.